This TCR beta chain was found in a study of PD-L1 blockade in urothelial cancer. Across the whole study: When patients started atezolizumab in the mid-2010s, it was given at 1,200 mg intravenously every 3 weeks.

The J segment lost 8 bases and the V segment lost 1 base, leaving 9 bases of the junction unmatched. Germline CDR1 SGHTA, CDR2 FQGTGA. This CDR3 has 16 residues. Time point noted: pretreatment peripheral blood. Here immunoSEQ multiplex PCR was the method, and the copy in TCRdb shows in-frame clones only, minus some. The repertoire holds 60,000 to 70,000 clones, with 81% as singletons. The chain has TRBV7-3 and TRBJ2-2, with 8 bases aligning to TRBD1. The receptor was isolated from a man aged 70-80 years with urothelial cancer. The sample consisted of PBMCs, taken around atezolizumab (anti-PD-L1) treatment. This chain's CDR3 is CASSLSGQGPRGELFF. CDR3 DNA: TGTGCCAGCAGCTTAAGCGGACAGGGCCCCCGGGGGGAGCTGTTTTTT.